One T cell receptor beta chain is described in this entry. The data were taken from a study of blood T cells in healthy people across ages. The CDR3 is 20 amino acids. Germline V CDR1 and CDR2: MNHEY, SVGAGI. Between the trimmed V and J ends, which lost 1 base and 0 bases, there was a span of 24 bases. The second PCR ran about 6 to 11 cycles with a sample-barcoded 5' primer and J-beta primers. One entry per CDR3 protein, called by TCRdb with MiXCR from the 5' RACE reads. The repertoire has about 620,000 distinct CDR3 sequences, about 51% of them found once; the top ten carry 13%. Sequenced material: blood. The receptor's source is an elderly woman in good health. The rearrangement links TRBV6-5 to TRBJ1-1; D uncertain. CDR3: CASSYYYLSQARRMNTEAFF. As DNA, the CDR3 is TGTGCCAGCAGTTACTACTATCTATCTCAGGCGAGGAGGATGAACACTGAAGCTTTCTTT.